The clone carrying this T cell receptor beta chain has just a few counts. The CDR3 length is 12 residues. V was trimmed by 1 base and J by 4 bases, leaving 7 bases between them. Germline-derived CDR1 and CDR2 are DFQATT and SNEGSKA (reference sequence). The record originates from a study of identical twins. With template switching, a universal primer site was added, and the cDNA carried unique molecular identifiers. TCRdb reprocessed the 5' RACE reads via MiXCR and lists one record per CDR3 protein. Of over 600,000 distinct CDR3 sequences in the sample, around 20% were seen once. The same data also contributed to another study, on T cells expressing NK-cell markers.

The specimen was PBMCs. The sequence derives from a woman between 18 and 29 years old in good health. The chain uses TRBV20-1 and TRBJ1-2; D is unresolved. CDR3 sequence: CSARVGVYGYTF. CDR3 coding DNA: TGCAGTGCTAGAGTTGGGGTCTATGGCTACACCTTC.